The 10 T cell receptor beta chains reported below all come from one sample, sequenced in a study of shared clonotypes between healthy human individuals. The table came from immunoSEQ multiplex PCR; TCRdb's copy has only in-frame clones and leaves some out. The table has 2,500,000 or so clones, approximately 90% seen once. The specimen was naive CD4+ T cells from PBMCs. Subset given: CD45RA+ positively selected. These receptors were taken from a man younger than 35 in good health. Some clones in this sample may be carry-over from other donors' samples.

The chain joins TRBV7-2 to TRBJ1-1; D gene uncertain. The germline V gene encodes CDR1 SGHTA and CDR2 FQGNSA. The CDR3 is made up of 13 amino acids. V was trimmed by 7 bases and J by 1 base, leaving 10 bases between them. The CDR3 region is CASTPLGNTEAFF. Written as DNA, the CDR3 is TGTGCCAGCACCCCTTTGGGGAACACTGAAGCTTTCTTT.

The rearrangement links TRBV5-4 to TRBJ2-1; 16 bases are shared with TRBD2. Germline V CDR1 and CDR2: SGHNT, YYREEE (reference sequence). This CDR3 has 16 residues. V dropped 3 bases and J dropped 5; count of bases not matched to a gene: 2. CDR3 bases: TGTGCCAGCAGCTGGGGGACTAGCGGGAGGGACAATGAGCAGTTCTTC. It specifies CASSWGTSGRDNEQFF.

This clone was recorded a few times. This sequence joins TRBV20-1 and TRBJ1-1; TRBD1 aligns across 7 bases. The J segment lost 10 bases and the V segment lost 6 bases, leaving 8 bases of the junction unmatched. There are 11 residues in the CDR3. Germline lookup yields CDR1 DFQATT and CDR2 SNEGSKA (reference sequence). Written as DNA, the CDR3 is TGCAGTGCCATGAGGACAGGTGGAGCTTTCTTT. Encoded protein: CSAMRTGGAFF.

This clone has only one observation. The gene calls are TRBV7-8 and TRBJ2-1, with 10 bases fitting TRBD2. The junction had 6 bases not matched to a gene; V was cut back by 1 base and J by 3 bases. The CDR3 contains 17 residues. Germline V gives CDR1 SGHVS, CDR2 FQNEAQ. The CDR3 DNA reads TGTGCCAGCAGCTTAGGAAGGGGACTAGCGAGCTACAATGAGCAGTTCTTC. Protein product: CASSLGRGLASYNEQFF.

This sequence joins TRBV18 and TRBJ2-2; 8 bases fit TRBD1. Germline V gene sequence: CDR1 KGHSH, CDR2 LQKENI. CDR3 length: 14 amino acids. J was trimmed by 7 bases and V by 0 bases; bases with no gene match: 1. The DNA for the CDR3 is TGTGCCAGCTCACCACCGGGACAGGTCGGGGAGCTGTTTTTT. It is translated as CASSPPGQVGELFF.

The chain is built from TRBV2 and TRBJ1-4; TRBD1 is a possible D gene (6 bases). CDR1 is SNHLY and CDR2 is FYNNEI in the germline V gene. Trimming cost V 8 bases and J 8 bases, with 18 bases left between them. The length of the CDR3 is 14 residues. CDR3 in DNA: TGTGCCAGCCAAAGGGGGGGAGGTGGAGAAAAACTGTTTTTT. Encoded protein: CASQRGGGGEKLFF.

V gene TRBV5-1 combines with J gene TRBJ1-1; 7 nucleotides match TRBD1. Germline assignment: CDR1 SGHRS and CDR2 YFSETQ. This CDR3 is 14 amino acids long. With V trimmed by 0 bases and J by 11 bases, 10 bases remained unmatched. This chain's CDR3 is CASSLDINRGLAFF. Written as DNA, the CDR3 is TGCGCCAGCAGCTTGGATATCAACAGGGGTCTGGCTTTCTTT. The full variable domain, in which reference TRBV5-1 and TRBJ1-1 provide the parts outside the CDR3, is KAGVTQTPRYLIKTRGQQVTLSCSPISGHRSVSWYQQTPGQGLQFLFEYFSETQRNKGNFPGRFSGRQFSNSRSEMNVSTLELGDSALYLCASSLDINRGLAFFGQGTRLTVV.

This chain joins TRBV9 and TRBJ2-5; a possible D gene is TRBD1 (6 bases). Germline loops: CDR1 SGDLS, CDR2 YYNGEE. CDR3 length equals 14 residues. The ends were cut back, 0 bases at V and 5 bases at J, with 11 bases in the middle. This chain's CDR3 is CASSVEDSLETQYF. In DNA form, the CDR3 reads TGTGCCAGCAGCGTAGAGGACAGTCTCGAGACCCAGTACTTC.

V and J are TRBV28 and TRBJ1-2, with 9 positions matching TRBD1. Germline V gives CDR1 MDHEN, CDR2 SYDVKM. The CDR3 sequence is 14 residues long. After removal of 7 bases from V and 6 bases from J, the junction contained 9 bases not matched to a gene. In DNA, the CDR3 is TGTGCCAGCACCATTAAAGGGACAGGGAATGGCTACACCTTC. Translation: CASTIKGTGNGYTF.

This chain links TRBV9 with TRBJ2-2; unclear D gene. Germline CDR1 and CDR2: SGDLS and YYNGEE. CDR3 length: 14 residues. V lost 2 bases, J lost 0 bases, and 5 bases lay in between. CDR3 sequence reads: CASSVQANTGELFF. CDR3 bases: TGTGCCAGCAGCGTCCAAGCGAACACCGGGGAGCTGTTTTTT.